What follows are 17 T cell receptor beta chains derived from one specimen sequenced in a study of T cells after yellow fever vaccination. From the 5' RACE reads, TCRdb called clonotypes with MiXCR, one entry per CDR3 protein. The data contain a few hundred thousand distinct CDR3 sequences, roughly 8.3% of them seen just once; the ten biggest clones take up roughly 15%. The sequences come from PBMCs, collected roughly seven weeks after the first yellow fever vaccination. Receptors were obtained from a man aged 18 to 35 who received the YFV17D yellow fever vaccine.

This clonotype turned up a few times. The V gene is TRBV27, the J gene TRBJ2-7; perhaps TRBD1 as D (6 bases). V was clipped by 1 base and J by 0 bases, with 13 bases between them. CDR3 length: 16 amino acids. CDR1 and CDR2 (germline): MNHEY, SMNVEV (reference sequence). As DNA, the CDR3 is TGTGCCAGCAGTTTATGGGCTGGGGGCCCCTCCTACGAGCAGTACTTC. It is translated as CASSLWAGGPSYEQYF.

This clonotype was seen only a few times. The V gene is TRBV7-2, the J gene TRBJ2-5; the match to TRBD1 covers 7 bases. The CDR3 is 13 residues long. Germline V lookup: CDR1 SGHTA, CDR2 FQGNSA. The ends lost 5 bases at V and 6 bases at J; junction bases unmatched: 6. CDR3 coding DNA: TGTGCCAGCAGCGACAGGGAGTCGAAGACCCAGTACTTC. It is translated as CASSDRESKTQYF.

The chain has TRBV6-1 and TRBJ2-3; D is tentatively TRBD1 or TRBD2 (5 bases each). The CDR3 has 14 amino acids. CDR1 MNHNS and CDR2 SASEGT come from the germline V gene. The V and J ends lost 6 bases and 6 bases respectively, with 16 bases between them. CDR3 protein: CASSAEGFSDTQYF. The CDR3 coding sequence is TGTGCCAGCAGCGCAGAGGGGTTTTCGGATACGCAGTATTTT.

The rearrangement joins TRBV6-1 to TRBJ2-7, with D possibly being TRBD1 or TRBD2 (5 bases each). V was clipped by 8 bases and J by 3 bases, with 14 bases between them. CDR3 length equals 13 residues. The germline gives CDR1 MNHNS, CDR2 SASEGT. The CDR3 region is CASRDRLNYEQYF. DNA for the CDR3: TGTGCCAGCCGGGACCGACTGAACTACGAGCAGTACTTC.

This rearrangement joins TRBV5-1 to TRBJ1-1; D remains unclear. The V gene's germline CDR1 is SGHRS and CDR2 YFSETQ. The CDR3 runs 14 residues. V lost 1 base and J 7 bases, leaving 14 bases between the germline ends. In DNA form, the CDR3 reads TGCGCCAGCAGCTTGAGTGGGGTTCTTGTTGAAGCTTTCTTT. Translated: CASSLSGVLVEAFF.

J is TRBJ2-3 and V is TRBV29-1; TRBD1 aligns across 8 bases. Germline trimming cut 4 bases from V and 2 bases from J; bases unmatched to any gene: 5. Germline V CDR1 and CDR2: SQVTM, ANQGSEA. CDR3 length: 14 amino acids. The CDR3 region is CSVVGQEVTDTQYF. CDR3 nucleotide sequence: TGCAGCGTTGTGGGACAGGAGGTCACAGATACGCAGTATTTT.

This clonotype was counted a few times. This rearrangement joins TRBV27 to TRBJ2-5; D not certain. Germline loops: CDR1 MNHEY, CDR2 SMNVEV (reference sequence). V dropped 6 bases and J dropped 1 base, with 15 bases sitting between them. This CDR3 has 15 amino acids. Here the CDR3 DNA reads TGTGCCAGCAGCCCCTTAGCTTCGGTCCAAGAGACCCAGTACTTC. Encoded protein: CASSPLASVQETQYF.

The chain combines TRBV5-1 with TRBJ1-4, with no clear D. There are 14 residues in the CDR3. CDR1 is SGHRS and CDR2 is YFSETQ in the germline V gene. Trimming cost V 2 bases and J 3 bases, with 8 bases left between them. The CDR3 region is CASSFTWANEKLFF. The DNA for the CDR3 is TGCGCCAGCAGCTTTACATGGGCTAATGAAAAACTGTTTTTT.

Only a few counts were recorded for this clonotype. V and J are TRBV10-3 and TRBJ2-5; unclear D gene. The CDR3 contains 13 residues. V was shortened by 3 bases and J by 2 bases, with 7 bases between the two germline ends. The germline CDR1 and CDR2 sequences are ENHRY and SYGVKD. CDR3 DNA sequence: TGTGCCATCAGTGATCGGGCGCAAGAGACCCAGTACTTC. This translates into CAISDRAQETQYF.

This clonotype turned up a few times. CDR3 sequence: CASSQVYLAGVSGELFF. The CDR3, as DNA: TGCGCCAGCAGCCAAGTATATCTAGCGGGGGTATCGGGGGAGCTGTTTTTT. The V gene is TRBV4-1, the J gene TRBJ2-2; TRBD2 matches at 10 bases. There are 17 residues in the CDR3. Trimming removed 1 base from V and 8 bases from J; junction bases left unmatched: 10. Germline V lookup: CDR1 MGHRA, CDR2 YSYEKL.

This clonotype was recorded many times. The V gene is TRBV7-9, the J gene TRBJ1-6; unclear D gene. V dropped 3 bases and J dropped 8 bases, with 8 bases sitting between them. The germline CDR1 and CDR2 sequences are SEHNR and FQNEAQ (reference sequence). The CDR3 runs 13 residues. The CDR3 nucleotides read TGTGCCAGCAGCTTTTCCCAGGATTCACCCCTCCACTTT. Translated: CASSFSQDSPLHF.

This clonotype was counted between two and nine times. The chain is built from TRBV20-1 and TRBJ2-3; D perhaps matches TRBD2 (7 bases). Trimming pared 0 bases from V and 10 bases from J, leaving 11 bases between. Per the germline V gene, CDR1 is DFQATT and CDR2 is SNEGSKA (reference sequence). The length of the CDR3 is 12 residues. The CDR3 here is CSAREGGAAQYF. The CDR3 region has the DNA TGCAGTGCTAGAGAAGGGGGGGCCGCGCAGTATTTT.

This clonotype was found many times. This sequence joins TRBV12-3 or TRBV12-4 and TRBJ2-3; D is possibly TRBD2 (5 bases). Trimming removed 5 bases from V and 1 base from J, with 13 bases in between. This CDR3 is built from 15 residues. This CDR3 reads CASSPSGVGTDTQYF. The DNA for the CDR3 is TGTGCCAGCAGTCCCTCCGGGGTCGGCACAGATACGCAGTATTTT.

This clonotype was counted a few times. The CDR3 DNA reads TGTGCCAGCACCAGAAACAGGGACACCGGGGAGCTGTTTTTT. Its translation: CASTRNRDTGELFF. The chain couples TRBV6-1 to TRBJ2-2, with D maybe TRBD1 (6 bases). CDR3 length: 14 amino acids. V dropped 7 bases and J dropped 3 bases, with 12 bases sitting between them. The germline gives CDR1 MNHNS, CDR2 SASEGT.

This clonotype showed up just a few times. The J gene is TRBJ2-1, the V gene TRBV28; D perhaps matches TRBD1 (5 bases). Germline lookup yields CDR1 MDHEN and CDR2 SYDVKM. V was shortened by 0 bases and J by 8 bases, with 5 bases between the two germline ends. The CDR3 totals 12 residues. As DNA, the CDR3 is TGTGCCAGCAGTTTATGGGGGCATGAGCAGTTCTTC. The encoded protein is CASSLWGHEQFF.

This clonotype was observed a few times. The chain recombines TRBV27 with TRBJ2-7; 9 nucleotides match TRBD2. This CDR3 spans 16 amino acids. V shed 1 base, J shed 6 bases, and the junction held 10 bases outside the gene matches. From germline, CDR1 is MNHEY and CDR2 SMNVEV (reference sequence). The CDR3 here is CASSLYVAGGPCEQYV. In DNA, the CDR3 is TGTGCCAGCAGTTTATATGTTGCGGGGGGGCCTTGCGAGCAGTACGTC.

The chain joins TRBV10-2 to TRBJ2-3; D call uncertain. The germline V and J ends were trimmed by 7 bases and 2 bases, with 19 bases remaining between them. The CDR3 consists of 16 residues. Germline V gene sequence: CDR1 WSHSY, CDR2 SAAADI. CDR3 DNA sequence: TGCGCCAGCATACCCGATACCGGGCCCCACACAGATACGCAGTATTTT. This encodes CASIPDTGPHTDTQYF.